A single sample gave rise to the 18 T cell receptor beta chains below, sequenced in a study of cytomegalovirus exposure and HLA in healthy donors (TCRdb year 2017). Library construction relied on the immunoSEQ multiplex PCR assay. TCRdb holds this immuneACCESS table with in-frame rearrangements only. Some clones are missing; in checked studies, unresolved V genes explain under half, and the rest has no known cause. This sample holds roughly 100,000 clones; 88% were observed only once. The ten largest clones add up to 1.5% to 2% of the sample. Sequencing was carried out using PBMCs. These receptors came from a woman younger than 35 in good health and CMV-seropositive.

The CDR3 reads CASSTGGPREQFF. CDR3 in DNA: TGTGCCAGCAGCACCGGGGGGCCACGGGAGCAGTTCTTC. The chain couples TRBV9 to TRBJ2-1; D perhaps matches TRBD2 (7 bases). This CDR3 is built from 13 residues. Germline assignment: CDR1 SGDLS and CDR2 YYNGEE. V dropped 4 bases and J dropped 10 bases, with 15 bases sitting between them.

The rearrangement joins TRBV11-2 to TRBJ2-3; D is possibly TRBD1 (6 bases). Germline-derived CDR1 and CDR2 are SGHAT and FQNNGV. Trimming took off 6 bases at V and 3 bases at J, with 16 bases between the two ends. The CDR3 contains 15 residues. The CDR3 DNA follows: TGTGCCAGCAGTTTTACTAGGGGGAAAACAGATACGCAGTATTTT. Amino acids: CASSFTRGKTDTQYF.

The genes are TRBV6-1 and TRBJ2-5; 11 bases map to TRBD2. The CDR3 is 15 amino acids. The V gene end was trimmed by 7 bases and the J gene end by 5 bases; junction bases not matched to a gene: 9. CDR1 is MNHNS, CDR2 SASEGT, per germline. CDR3 protein: CASKALAGGSETQYF. In DNA, the CDR3 is TGTGCCAGCAAGGCTCTAGCGGGGGGTTCGGAGACCCAGTACTTC.

This clone was observed a handful of times. The chain has TRBV9 and TRBJ2-3, with TRBD2 matching 14 bases. This CDR3 has 16 amino acids. Unmatched junction bases numbered 1, after V lost 0 bases and J lost 4 bases. The germline V gene has CDR1 SGDLS and CDR2 YYNGEE. The CDR3 DNA is TGTGCCAGCAGCGTAGAGACTAGCGGGGGGGCAGATACGCAGTATTTT. Translating gives CASSVETSGGADTQYF. The variable domain in full, completed from reference TRBV9 and TRBJ2-3, reads DSGVTQTPKHLITATGQRVTLRCSPRSGDLSVYWYQQSLDQGLQFLIQYYNGEERAKGNILERFSAQQFPDLHSELNLSSLELGDSALYFCASSVETSGGADTQYFGPGTRLTVL.

The chain joins TRBV7-9 to TRBJ2-5; D is possibly TRBD1 (6 bases). Germline V gene data show CDR1 as SEHNR and CDR2 as FQNEAQ (reference sequence). V was trimmed by 2 bases and J by 5 bases, leaving 12 bases between them. The CDR3 length is 14 residues. CDR3 protein: CASSLTGPLETQYF. The CDR3 DNA is TGTGCCAGCAGCTTAACAGGGCCCCTGGAGACCCAGTACTTC.

The chain couples TRBV6-6 to TRBJ2-7, with D tentatively TRBD1 (6 bases). The CDR3 spans 12 residues. The germline V and J ends were trimmed by 5 bases and 12 bases, with 17 bases remaining between them. Germline CDR1 MNHNY, CDR2 SVGAGI (reference sequence). This CDR3 is CASSRTDQGSYF. The CDR3 coding sequence is TGTGCCAGCAGTCGGACAGACCAGGGATCGTACTTC.

The rearrangement joins TRBV29-1 to TRBJ1-1; no firm D call. V lost 8 bases and J 8 bases, leaving 21 bases between the germline ends. CDR3 length equals 13 residues. CDR1 is SQVTM and CDR2 is ANQGSEA in the germline V gene. The CDR3 DNA reads TGCAGCTCAACTCGACCGAACCTAGGAGAAGCTTTCTTT. Its protein product is CSSTRPNLGEAFF.

V gene TRBV14 combines with J gene TRBJ2-3; a weak D match, TRBD2 (5 bases). CDR1 is SGHDN and CDR2 is FVKESK in the germline V gene. This CDR3 has 18 residues. Deletions cut 0 bases from V and 0 bases from J, with 16 bases between. The DNA for the CDR3 is TGTGCCAGCAGCCAAGATCAGATGCTTCTAGCCAGCACAGATACGCAGTATTTT. Protein product: CASSQDQMLLASTDTQYF.

The chain carries TRBV2 and TRBJ2-2, with 7 bases identical to TRBD1. This CDR3 spans 15 amino acids. Germline V gene data show CDR1 as SNHLY and CDR2 as FYNNEI. V lost 6 bases and J lost 0; bases outside the gene matches: 4. CDR3 bases: TGTGCCAGCAGCGGACAGGCCGCGAACACCGGGGAGCTGTTTTTT. This translates into CASSGQAANTGELFF.

The chain links TRBV13 to TRBJ1-1; the D gene is possibly TRBD1 (5 bases). Germline CDR1 and CDR2: PRHDT and FYEKMQ (reference sequence). The V end lost 3 bases, the J end lost 1 base, and 6 bases lay between the germline ends. This CDR3 comprises 13 residues. The CDR3 reads CASSFRGNTEAFF. The DNA of the CDR3 is TGTGCCAGCAGCTTTAGGGGGAACACTGAAGCTTTCTTT.

V usage is TRBV6-5 and J usage is TRBJ1-6, with D maybe TRBD1 (6 bases). V was clipped by 5 bases and J by 9 bases, with 14 bases between them. The CDR3 has 14 residues. CDR1 is MNHEY, CDR2 SVGAGI, per germline. This chain's CDR3 is CASSQSATGSPLHF. For the CDR3, the DNA is TGTGCCAGCAGTCAAAGCGCGACAGGTTCACCCCTCCACTTT.

This clone was recorded only once. The V call is TRBV10-1, the J call TRBJ2-3, with TRBD1 identical over 9 bases. V lost 4 bases, J lost 5 bases, and 7 bases stayed unmatched. This CDR3 has 15 amino acids. Germline V gene data show CDR1 as WNHNN and CDR2 as SYGVQD (reference sequence). The CDR3 protein is CASSVGDREQDTQYF. CDR3 coding DNA: TGCGCCAGCAGTGTCGGGGACAGGGAGCAAGATACGCAGTATTTT.

This chain connects TRBV4-1 to TRBJ1-2, with D maybe TRBD1 (6 bases). The CDR3 is made up of 16 amino acids. Trimming pared 0 bases from V and 2 bases from J, leaving 13 bases between. Germline values: CDR1 MGHRA, CDR2 YSYEKL. The CDR3 nucleotides are TGCGCCAGCAGCCAAGAGGGGTCGGACAGAAACTATGGCTACACCTTC. Its translation: CASSQEGSDRNYGYTF.

The chain is built from TRBV28 and TRBJ1-1; D gene unclear. Germline V CDR1 and CDR2: MDHEN, SYDVKM. CDR3 size: 14 residues. The V gene lost 6 bases and the J gene lost 0 bases, with 11 bases spanning the gap. The CDR3 here is CASSPVGLNTEAFF. In DNA, the CDR3 is TGTGCCAGCAGCCCCGTTGGCTTGAACACTGAAGCTTTCTTT.

The genes are TRBV28 and TRBJ2-2; D gene uncertain. From germline, CDR1 is MDHEN and CDR2 SYDVKM. This CDR3 region has 15 residues. V lost 4 bases and J 1 base, leaving 10 bases between the germline ends. CDR3 sequence reads: CASSSGSGNTGELFF. The DNA for the CDR3 is TGTGCCAGCAGTTCGGGTTCCGGGAACACCGGGGAGCTGTTTTTT.

This chain joins TRBV25-1 and TRBJ1-2; a weak D match, TRBD1 (6 bases). CDR1 is MGHDK, CDR2 SYGVNS, per germline. The CDR3 loop spans 14 amino acids. Trimming took 6 bases from V and 7 from J, leaving 18 bases between them. The CDR3 DNA reads TGTGCCAGCAGAGAAACAGGGTTTTATGCTGGCTACACCTTC. Translation gives CASRETGFYAGYTF.

This clone came up a few times. The chain uses TRBV7-2 and TRBJ2-5; TRBD2 matches 8 bases. Trimming took 5 bases from V and 5 from J; bases not matched to a gene: 13. This CDR3 comprises 16 residues. CDR1 SGHTA and CDR2 FQGNSA come from the germline V gene. The CDR3 protein is CASSPLREGGEETQYF. In DNA form, the CDR3 reads TGTGCCAGCAGCCCACTACGGGAGGGCGGGGAGGAGACCCAGTACTTC.

The chain employs TRBV7-9 and TRBJ1-4, with TRBD1 matching over 7 bases. Germline V CDR1 and CDR2: SEHNR, FQNEAQ (reference sequence). V dropped 5 bases and J dropped 0; count of bases not matched to a gene: 0. The CDR3 is 14 amino acids. Written as DNA, the CDR3 is TGTGCCAGCAGCACAGGGGCAACTAATGAAAAACTGTTTTTT. Translating it yields CASSTGATNEKLFF.